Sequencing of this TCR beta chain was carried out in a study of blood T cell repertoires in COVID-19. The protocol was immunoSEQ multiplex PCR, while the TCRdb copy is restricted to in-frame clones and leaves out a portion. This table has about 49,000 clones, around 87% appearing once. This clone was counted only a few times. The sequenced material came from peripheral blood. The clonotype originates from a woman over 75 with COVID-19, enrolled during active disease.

For the CDR3, the DNA is TGTGCCAGCAGCGTGAACAGGGGCCATGGCTACACCTTC. Protein sequence: CASSVNRGHGYTF. This chain uses TRBV5-4 with TRBJ1-2; 7 nucleotides align to TRBD1. V was pared by 4 bases and J by 6 bases, with 6 bases of the junction left unmatched. Germline CDR1 is SGHNT and CDR2 is YYREEE (reference sequence). This CDR3 spans 13 amino acids.